These T cell receptor beta chains were read from a single sample in a study of T cells after yellow fever vaccination. In TCRdb, the 5' RACE reads were re-called with MiXCR into one record per CDR3 protein. The sample lists about 140,000 distinct CDR3 sequences, 5% to 7.5% occurring once. The input for sequencing was CD4+ T cells sorted from PBMCs, taken 10 days after the yellow fever booster vaccination. The receptors come from a man aged 25-45 years who received the YFV17D yellow fever vaccine. CDR3s include the opening cysteine and the closing phenylalanine or tryptophan. Fields, in order: J gene, V gene, clone size, D gene, CDR3 protein, CDR3 DNA. A D gene is named only where the DNA matches it firmly. Only part of the rows carry a size: once, few, many, or a class if the clone is expanded.

TRBJ2-3 | TRBV6-2/TRBV6-3 | many | TRBD1 | CASSYWGTDSSTDTQYF | TGTGCCAGCAGTTACTGGGGGACAGACTCTAGCACAGATACGCAGTATTTT
TRBJ2-5 | TRBV6-1 | many | TRBD1 | CASRTGTRGETQYF | TGTGCCAGCAGGACAGGGACCCGAGGGGAGACCCAGTACTTC
TRBJ2-5 | TRBV7-2 | few | TRBD2 | CASSLNRLAGQETQYF | TGTGCCAGCAGCCTAAACCGGCTAGCGGGACAAGAGACCCAGTACTTC
TRBJ2-2 | TRBV12-3/TRBV12-4 | many | - | CASTPTGSTGELFF | TGTGCCAGCACCCCGACAGGCTCCACCGGGGAGCTGTTTTTT
TRBJ2-3 | TRBV5-1 | many | - | CASSAVTGSLGTDTQYF | TGCGCCAGCAGCGCCGTTACAGGGTCCCTAGGCACAGATACGCAGTATTTT
TRBJ1-5 | TRBV20-1 | - | - | CSARMGGTQPQHF | TGCAGTGCTAGGATGGGGGGCACTCAGCCCCAGCATTTT
TRBJ2-1 | TRBV24-1 | many | - | CATSDRQGMYNEQFF | TGTGCCACCAGTGATCGGCAGGGGATGTACAATGAGCAGTTCTTC
TRBJ2-7 | TRBV7-2 | many | TRBD1 | CASSPRQGTYEQYF | TGTGCCAGCAGCCCCAGACAGGGGACCTACGAGCAGTACTTC
TRBJ2-5 | TRBV23-1 | many | TRBD2 | CASSVPGLAGQETQYF | TGCGCCAGCAGCGTGCCGGGACTAGCGGGACAAGAGACCCAGTACTTC
TRBJ2-2 | TRBV9 | many | - | CASSVWPRASVNTGELFF | TGTGCCAGCAGCGTATGGCCTCGGGCGAGCGTGAACACCGGGGAGCTGTTTTTT
TRBJ2-5 | TRBV20-1 | many | TRBD2 | CSARFREGRATQYF | TGCAGTGCTAGATTTCGGGAGGGCCGGGCGACCCAGTACTTC
TRBJ2-3 | TRBV6-1 | few | TRBD2 | CASSRTRSDTQYF | TGTGCCAGCAGTCGGACTAGGTCAGATACGCAGTATTTT
TRBJ2-3 | TRBV19 | few | - | CASSREWDTQYF | TGTGCCAGCAGCAGGGAGTGGGATACGCAGTATTTT
TRBJ2-7 | TRBV5-1 | many | - | CASSLVLSSYEQYF | TGCGCCAGCAGCTTGGTCCTGAGCTCCTACGAGCAGTACTTC
TRBJ2-7 | TRBV20-1 | many | - | CSARGTEIDYEQYF | TGCAGTGCTAGAGGGACAGAAATTGACTACGAGCAGTACTTC
TRBJ2-1 | TRBV19 | - | - | CASSIGGEGARDEQFF | TGTGCCAGTAGTATAGGGGGGGAGGGGGCCAGGGATGAGCAGTTCTTC
TRBJ2-5 | TRBV20-1 | many | TRBD1 | CSADRYRGGQETQYF | TGCAGTGCTGATAGGTACAGGGGTGGCCAAGAGACCCAGTACTTC
TRBJ2-2 | TRBV30 | - | - | CAWSAQETGELFF | TGTGCCTGGAGTGCCCAAGAAACCGGGGAGCTGTTTTTT
TRBJ2-2 | TRBV20-1 | few | TRBD2 | CSARRGRLAGGPGETGELFF | TGCAGTGCTAGGCGGGGTCGACTAGCGGGAGGGCCAGGGGAGACGGGGGAGCTGTTTTTT
TRBJ1-6 | TRBV5-5 | many | - | CASSVDSYASPLHF | TGTGCCAGCAGCGTGGACAGTTACGCTTCACCCCTCCACTTT
TRBJ1-2 | TRBV4-2 | few | - | CASSQVEGSYGYTF | TGTGCCAGCAGCCAAGTCGAGGGATCCTATGGCTACACCTTC
TRBJ2-1 | TRBV20-1 | many | - | CSQGGGNEQFF | TGCAGTCAGGGAGGGGGCAATGAGCAGTTCTTC
TRBJ2-7 | TRBV20-1 | many | - | CSAPGTLGRYEQYF | TGCAGTGCCCCCGGGACTCTCGGGAGATACGAGCAGTACTTC
TRBJ2-3 | TRBV20-1 | many | TRBD2 | CSARERGYTDTQYF | TGCAGTGCTAGAGAGCGGGGGTACACAGATACGCAGTATTTT
TRBJ1-1 | TRBV28 | - | TRBD1 | CASSSTGGGGTEAFF | TGTGCCAGCAGTTCGACAGGGGGCGGGGGCACTGAAGCTTTCTTT
TRBJ2-2 | TRBV20-1 | - | - | CSAKTPGRGGELFF | TGCAGTGCTAAGACTCCGGGGAGAGGCGGGGAGCTGTTTTTT
TRBJ1-5 | TRBV5-1 | many | TRBD1 | CASSPLPTGDRHQPQHF | TGCGCCAGCAGCCCCCTTCCGACAGGGGATCGGCATCAGCCCCAGCATTTT
TRBJ2-1 | TRBV19 | few | TRBD2 | CASSNSGSVSEQFF | TGTGCCAGTAGTAATAGCGGGAGTGTTTCTGAGCAGTTCTTC
TRBJ2-1 | TRBV20-1 | many | TRBD2 | CSARDRLAGVNEQFF | TGCAGTGCTAGAGATCGACTAGCGGGAGTGAATGAGCAGTTCTTC
TRBJ2-2 | TRBV25-1 | many | - | CASSPLAGSGPHGELFF | TGTGCCAGCAGTCCCCTCGCCGGTTCGGGACCTCACGGGGAGCTGTTTTTT
TRBJ1-2 | TRBV29-1 | many | - | CSVEGSARLGYTF | TGCAGCGTGGAAGGGAGCGCCCGACTTGGCTACACCTTC
TRBJ2-5 | TRBV5-1 | few | TRBD2 | CASSLGGLAGQETQYF | TGCGCCAGCAGCTTGGGAGGACTAGCGGGACAAGAGACCCAGTACTTC
TRBJ2-7 | TRBV27 | many | TRBD2 | CASSLAGGYEQYF | TGTGCCAGCAGTCTAGCGGGAGGTTACGAGCAGTACTTC